Given below is one T cell receptor beta chain in context. The target antigen is unknown. This specimen belongs to a study of response to subunit inactivated influenza vaccine. General study points: Authors suggested that a seasonal influenza vaccination recruits few new T cells each time.

Germline values: CDR1 SGHTA, CDR2 FQGNSA. With 1 base clipped from V and 5 bases from J, the junction kept 13 bases outside the gene matches. This CDR3 spans 18 amino acids. Via MiXCR, TCRdb re-called the RT-PCR reads, giving one row per CDR3 protein. The data hold about 160,000 distinct CDR3 sequences, with approximately 11% observed a single time. This TCR came from a man aged 45-60 years who received an inactivated influenza vaccine. The input for sequencing was non-naive T cells sorted from PBMCs, taken roughly 45 days after vaccination. The chain carries TRBV7-2 and TRBJ2-1; 8 bases align to TRBD2. The CDR3 is CASSLVAGGRGFHNEQFF. The CDR3 coding sequence is TGTGCCAGCAGCTTAGTCGCGGGAGGTCGGGGTTTTCACAATGAGCAGTTCTTC.